Sequencing of this TCR beta chain was carried out in a study of patients and donors after allogeneic stem cell transplantation (dated by TCRdb to 2020 to 2021). Libraries came from RT-PCR. Sequencing took place on a NextSeq 550. TCRdb took the public reads, trimmed them with fastp at Q25, ran MiXCR for clone calling and kept in-frame beta chains. Rows with a matching CDR3 protein are joined into one entry that keeps the most common DNA and genes. The table for this sample lists approximately 430,000 distinct CDR3 sequences; 15% to 20% of them were counted only once. Less than 8% of the sample is held by the ten biggest clonotypes. Of note for this clonotype: Its cognate antigen has yet to be identified. The record has no base qualities; no much larger clone is one base away.

The CDR3, from cysteine to phenylalanine, totals 13 residues. Only the CDR3 part of the read is kept: 39 bases, read in frame from the first base. CDR1 and CDR2, looked up from the germline V gene, are MDHEN and SYDVKM. V trim: 7 bases; J trim: 4 bases; unmatched bases: 4. This receptor was taken from a human donor who was either an allogeneic HSCT recipient or a stem cell or donor lymphocyte infusion donor (not recorded which). It is not recorded whose cells these are; they may come from a transplant donor. Sequencing input: blood, either unsorted or a sorted T cell fraction (not recorded which). This receptor chain uses TRBV28 and TRBJ1-5; the central 7 bases match TRBD1. The CDR3 amino acid sequence is: CASKKDRNQPQHF. Here is the DNA: TGTGCCAGCAAAAAGGACAGGAATCAGCCCCAGCATTTT.